This T cell receptor beta chain stems from a study of beta chain features in type 1 diabetes. cDNA synthesis used the whole RNA isolate, giving expressed TCRB sequences. Clones were read by immunoSEQ multiplex PCR, and TCRdb kept only the in-frame ones, dropping some. In the table there are some 150,000 clones, approximately 10% of which are singletons. The CDR3 spans 13 residues. The germline CDR1 and CDR2 sequences are MNHNY and SVGAGI (reference sequence). V lost 7 bases to trimming and J lost 3 bases; unmatched junction nucleotides: 3. The TCR comes from a woman between 40 and 50 years old in good health. Sequenced input: central memory CD4+ T cells from blood. V gene TRBV6-6 combines with J gene TRBJ2-7; the match to TRBD1 covers 10 bases. CDR3 amino acids: CASTGQGDYEQYF. CDR3 coding DNA: TGTGCCAGCACCGGACAGGGGGACTACGAGCAGTACTTC.